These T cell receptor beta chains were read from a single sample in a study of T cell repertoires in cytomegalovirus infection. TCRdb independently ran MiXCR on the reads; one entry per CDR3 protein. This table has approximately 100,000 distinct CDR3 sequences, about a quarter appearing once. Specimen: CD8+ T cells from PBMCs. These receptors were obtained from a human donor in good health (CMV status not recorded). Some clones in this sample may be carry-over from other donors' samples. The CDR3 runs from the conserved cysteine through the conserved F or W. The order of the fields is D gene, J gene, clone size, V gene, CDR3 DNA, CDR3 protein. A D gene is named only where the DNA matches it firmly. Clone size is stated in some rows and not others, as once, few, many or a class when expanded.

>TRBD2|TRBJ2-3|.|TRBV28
TGTGCCAGCAACCTAGGGAGTCTAGCGGCCGGCACAGATACGCAGTATTTT
CASNLGSLAAGTDTQYF
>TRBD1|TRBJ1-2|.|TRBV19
TGTGCCAGTAAGACAGGGTCTTTTGGCTACACCTTC
CASKTGSFGYTF
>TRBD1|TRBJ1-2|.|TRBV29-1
TGCAGCGTTGAAAGGCAGGGGGCCCCCTACTATGGCTACACCTTC
CSVERQGAPYYGYTF
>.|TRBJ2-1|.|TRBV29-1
TGCAGCGCTGATATCCCCGGGCCGAGTTACAATGAGCAGTTCTTC
CSADIPGPSYNEQFF
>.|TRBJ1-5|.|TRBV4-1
TGCGCCAGCGGCCAAGGTGCAGGGGTCAATCAGCCCCAGCATTTT
CASGQGAGVNQPQHF
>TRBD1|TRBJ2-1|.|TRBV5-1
TGCGCCAGCAGCTTGGCTAACAGGGGTCCCCTCCTTGAGCAGTTCTTC
CASSLANRGPLLEQFF
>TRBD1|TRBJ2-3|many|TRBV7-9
TGTGCCGGGGGACAGGACACAGATACGCAGTATTTT
CAGGQDTDTQYF
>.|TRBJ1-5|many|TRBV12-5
TGTGCTAGTGGGAAAGAGTGGGCCAATCAGCCCCAGCATTTT
CASGKEWANQPQHF
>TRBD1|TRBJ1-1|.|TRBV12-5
TGTGCTAGTGGCTTCCACAGGGGGCCGAACACTGAAGCTTTCTTT
CASGFHRGPNTEAFF
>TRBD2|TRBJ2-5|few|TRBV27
TGTGCCAGCAGCCCCCTGGGGGGAGGGCCTGAGGAGACCCAGTACTTC
CASSPLGGGPEETQYF
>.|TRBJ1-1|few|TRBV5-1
TGCGCCAGCAGCTGGACAGATCCGAACACTGAAGCTTTCTTT
CASSWTDPNTEAFF
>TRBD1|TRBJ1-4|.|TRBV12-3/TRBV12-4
TGTGCCAGCAGAAGACAGGGGGTTTATGAAAAACTGTTTTTT
CASRRQGVYEKLFF
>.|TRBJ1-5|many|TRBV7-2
TGTGCCAGCAGCACGACAGACGGAACCAATCAGCCCCAGCATTTT
CASSTTDGTNQPQHF
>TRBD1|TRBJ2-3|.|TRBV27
TGTGCCAGCAGTTTCACAGGGGGCCTACCGGATACGCAGTATTTT
CASSFTGGLPDTQYF
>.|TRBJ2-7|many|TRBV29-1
TGCAGCGTTGAACAGGAGACCTACGAGCAGTACTTC
CSVEQETYEQYF
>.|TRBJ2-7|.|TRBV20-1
TGCAGTGCTGGCTACCCCGGAACCTACGAGCAGTACTTC
CSAGYPGTYEQYF
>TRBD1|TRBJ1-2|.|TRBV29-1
TGCAGCGCCCTCGGGGACAGGGTCGAGAGGGGCTACACCTTC
CSALGDRVERGYTF
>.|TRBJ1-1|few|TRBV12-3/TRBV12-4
TGTGCCAGCAGTGAAGGACCGAACACTGAAGCTTTCTTT
CASSEGPNTEAFF
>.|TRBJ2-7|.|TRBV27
TGTGCCAGCAGTTCAGCAGGTCAACCATACGAGCAGTACTTC
CASSSAGQPYEQYF
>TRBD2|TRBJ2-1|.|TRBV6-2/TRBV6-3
TGTGCCAGCAGTTACTCGAGGCTAGCGGGAGAACAGAGAGCTGGCTCCTACAATGAGCAGTTCTTC
CASSYSRLAGEQRAGSYNEQFF
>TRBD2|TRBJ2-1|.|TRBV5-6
TGTGCCAGCATGACCCGGGCTAGCGGATACCACAATGAGCAGTTCTTC
CASMTRASGYHNEQFF
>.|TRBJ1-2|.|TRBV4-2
TGTGCCAGCAGGCGTGAACCAGCTAACTATGGCTACACCTTC
CASRREPANYGYTF
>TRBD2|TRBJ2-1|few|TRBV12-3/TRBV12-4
TGTGCCAGCAGCTCCACCTCTGAGGCGTCTGGAGCCGGCGGGAGTATCTACAATGAGCAGTTCTTC
CASSSTSEASGAGGSIYNEQFF
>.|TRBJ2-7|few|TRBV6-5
TGTGCCAGCAGTTACTCCGACAGTCTCGAGCAGTACTTC
CASSYSDSLEQYF
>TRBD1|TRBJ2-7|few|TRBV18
TGTGCCAGCTCACCACCGAGCGGGACAGGGTTCGGAGAGCAGTACTTC
CASSPPSGTGFGEQYF
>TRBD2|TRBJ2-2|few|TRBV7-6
TGTGCCAGCAGCCCAGGGACTAGCGTTCAATCCCTCGGGGAGCTGTTTTTT
CASSPGTSVQSLGELFF
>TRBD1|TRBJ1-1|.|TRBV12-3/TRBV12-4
TGTGCCAGCAGTCAGGCCGGGACAGGGACGTCTTTCTTT
CASSQAGTGTSFF
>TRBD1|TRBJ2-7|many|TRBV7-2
TGTGCCAGCAGCGTCCCAGGACAGGGGGCCGTCTACGAGCAGTACTTC
CASSVPGQGAVYEQYF
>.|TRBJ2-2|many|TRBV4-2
TGTGCCAGCAGCCAGTTGGGTGAGGAGCTGTTTTTT
CASSQLGEELFF
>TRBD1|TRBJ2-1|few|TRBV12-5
TGTGCTAGTGGGGGACAGGGGGTGGATGAGCAGTTCTTC
CASGGQGVDEQFF
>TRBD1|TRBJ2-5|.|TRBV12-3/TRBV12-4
TGTGCCAGCAGTTTACCCGGGACAGGGGGCGCAGAGACCCAGTACTTC
CASSLPGTGGAETQYF
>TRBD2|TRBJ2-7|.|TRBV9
TGTGCCAGCAGCGTAGGGGGGGACTACTCCTACGAGCAGTACTTC
CASSVGGDYSYEQYF
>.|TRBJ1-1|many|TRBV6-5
TGTGCCAGCAGTCTAGGACACAAGAACACTGAAGCTTTCTTT
CASSLGHKNTEAFF
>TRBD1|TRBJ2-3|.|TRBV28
TGTGCCAGCAGCTACCCCGGGACAGGGTCTACAGATACGCAGTATTTT
CASSYPGTGSTDTQYF
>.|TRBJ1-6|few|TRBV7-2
TGTGCCAGCAGCTTAGCAGTCCGTGGATCACCCCTCCACTTT
CASSLAVRGSPLHF
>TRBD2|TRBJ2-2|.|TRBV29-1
TGCAGCGTCTTAGCGGGGGGCGGAACCGGGGAGCTGTTTTTT
CSVLAGGGTGELFF